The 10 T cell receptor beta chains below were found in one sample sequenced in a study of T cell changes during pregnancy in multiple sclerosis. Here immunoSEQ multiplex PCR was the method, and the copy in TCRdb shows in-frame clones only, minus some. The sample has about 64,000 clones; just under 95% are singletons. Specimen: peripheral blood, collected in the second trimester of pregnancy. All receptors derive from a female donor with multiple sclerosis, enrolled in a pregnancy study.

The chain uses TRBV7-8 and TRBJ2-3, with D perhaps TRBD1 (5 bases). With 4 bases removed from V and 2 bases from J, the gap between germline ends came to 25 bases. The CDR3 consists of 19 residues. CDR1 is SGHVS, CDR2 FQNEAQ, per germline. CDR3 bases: TGTGCCAGCAGCTATGCTCCGCCAAAGAGACAGATTAACACAGATACGCAGTATTTT. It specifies CASSYAPPKRQINTDTQYF.

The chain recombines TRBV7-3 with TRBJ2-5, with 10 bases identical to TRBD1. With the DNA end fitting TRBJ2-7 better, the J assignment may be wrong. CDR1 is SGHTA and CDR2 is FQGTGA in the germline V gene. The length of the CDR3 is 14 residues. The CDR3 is CASSGGQGIHEQYF. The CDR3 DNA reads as TGTGCCAGCAGCGGGGGACAGGGGATCCACGAGCAGTACTTC.

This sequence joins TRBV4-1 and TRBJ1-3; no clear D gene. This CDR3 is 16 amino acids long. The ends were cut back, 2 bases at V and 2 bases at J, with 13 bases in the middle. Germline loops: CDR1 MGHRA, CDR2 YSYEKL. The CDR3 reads CASSQRIEGTGNTIYF. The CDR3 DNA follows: TGCGCCAGCAGCCAACGTATCGAGGGTACTGGAAACACCATATATTTT.

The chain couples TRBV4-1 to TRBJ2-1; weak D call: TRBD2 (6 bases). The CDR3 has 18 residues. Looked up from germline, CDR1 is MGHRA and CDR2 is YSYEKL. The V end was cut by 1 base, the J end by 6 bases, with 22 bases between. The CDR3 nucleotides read TGCGCCAGCAGCCAAGCCCGTCTTTCACGGGAGATTAGCAATGAGCAGTTCTTC. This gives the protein CASSQARLSREISNEQFF.

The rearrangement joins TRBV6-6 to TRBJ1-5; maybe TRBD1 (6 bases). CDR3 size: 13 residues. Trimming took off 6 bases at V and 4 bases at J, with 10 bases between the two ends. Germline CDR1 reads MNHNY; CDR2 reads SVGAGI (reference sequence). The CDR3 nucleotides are TGTGCCAGCAGGCCTCAGGGGAATCAGCCCCAGCATTTT. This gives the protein CASRPQGNQPQHF.

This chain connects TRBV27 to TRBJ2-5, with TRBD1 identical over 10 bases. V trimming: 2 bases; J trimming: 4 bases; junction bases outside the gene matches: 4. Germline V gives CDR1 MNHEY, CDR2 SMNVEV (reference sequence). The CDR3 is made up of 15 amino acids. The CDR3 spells CASSLTGQGPETQYF. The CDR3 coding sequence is TGTGCCAGCAGTTTAACGGGACAGGGGCCAGAGACCCAGTACTTC.

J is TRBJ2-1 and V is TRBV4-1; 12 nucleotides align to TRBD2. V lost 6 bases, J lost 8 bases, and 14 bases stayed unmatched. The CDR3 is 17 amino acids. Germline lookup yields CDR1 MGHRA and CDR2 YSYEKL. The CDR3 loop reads CASSQNLASGRADEQFF. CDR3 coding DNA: TGCGCCAGCAGTCAAAACCTCGCTAGCGGGAGGGCGGATGAGCAGTTCTTC.

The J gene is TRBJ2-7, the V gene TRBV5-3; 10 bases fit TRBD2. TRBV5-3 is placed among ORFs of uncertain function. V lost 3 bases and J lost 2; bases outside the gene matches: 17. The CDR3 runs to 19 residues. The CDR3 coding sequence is TGTGCCAGAAGCTCCTCCCTCGATGAGCTAGCGGGAGAGCCCTACGAGCAGTACTTC. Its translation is CARSSSLDELAGEPYEQYF.

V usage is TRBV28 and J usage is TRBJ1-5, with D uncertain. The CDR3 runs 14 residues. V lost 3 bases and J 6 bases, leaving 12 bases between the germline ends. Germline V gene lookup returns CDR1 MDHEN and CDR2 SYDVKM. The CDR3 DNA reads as TGTGCCAGCAGTTTTTACGGTGCTATTCAGCCCCAGCATTTT. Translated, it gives CASSFYGAIQPQHF. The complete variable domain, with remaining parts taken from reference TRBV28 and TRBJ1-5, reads DVKVTQSSRYLVKRTGEKVFLECVQDMDHENMFWYRQDPGLGLRLIYFSYDVKMKEKGDIPEGYSVSREKKERFSLILESASTNQTSMYLCASSFYGAIQPQHFGDGTRLSIL.

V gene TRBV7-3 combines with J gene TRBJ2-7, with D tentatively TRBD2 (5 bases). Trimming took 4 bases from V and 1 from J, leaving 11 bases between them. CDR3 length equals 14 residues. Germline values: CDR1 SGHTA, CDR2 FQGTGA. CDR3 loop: CASSSGLESYEQYF. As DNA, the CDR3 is TGTGCCAGCAGCTCCGGACTGGAATCCTACGAGCAGTACTTC.